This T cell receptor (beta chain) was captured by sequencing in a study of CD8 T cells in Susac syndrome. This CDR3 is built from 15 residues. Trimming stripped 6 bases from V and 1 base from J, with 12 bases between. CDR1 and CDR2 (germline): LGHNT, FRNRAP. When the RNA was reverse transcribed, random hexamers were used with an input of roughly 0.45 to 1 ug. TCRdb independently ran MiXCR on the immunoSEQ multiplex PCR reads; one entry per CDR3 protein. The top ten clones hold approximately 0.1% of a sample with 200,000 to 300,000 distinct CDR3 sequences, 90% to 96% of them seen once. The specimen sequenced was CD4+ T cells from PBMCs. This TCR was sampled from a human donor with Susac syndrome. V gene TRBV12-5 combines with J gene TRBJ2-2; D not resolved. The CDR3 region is CASGPPLGNTGELFF. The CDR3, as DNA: TGTGCTAGTGGCCCGCCTTTAGGGAACACCGGGGAGCTGTTTTTT.